This note documents a single TCR beta chain sequence. The antigen is not known. As the method of synthesis, 5'RACE template switching with UMIs yielded TCR beta cDNA. Following a re-call of the 5' RACE reads, TCRdb has one entry per CDR3 protein and lacks DNA. The repertoire table contains a few hundred thousand distinct CDR3 sequences. These data belong to a study of T cells expressing NK-cell markers. General study findings and limits: It was still unclear whether expanded NKG2C+ T cell clones were HCMV specific.

Germline values: CDR1 MNHNS, CDR2 SASEGT. The CDR3 consists of 14 residues. This sequence was found in a man between 18 and 69 years old in good health. The sequenced sample was blood T cells: a sorted CD56 or NKG2C T cell subset, CD4+ or CD8+ T cells, or bulk PBMC T cells (not recorded which). This chain links TRBV6-1 with TRBJ1-1; TCRdb outputs TRBD1, but without DNA this stays unchecked. The CDR3 reads CASRPQGFHTEAFF.